The entry below gives a single TCR beta chain sequence along with its context. This sample is drawn from a study of blood T cell repertoires in COVID-19. Study-wide background: Sites in the United States, Italy and Spain provided acute and convalescent COVID-19 samples. PBMCs, B-cell-depleted T cells, or T cells provided the cDNA or gDNA that made up the material.

Per the original data handling: Amplification of reference gene primers was used by the study to estimate nucleated cell counts. This table comes from immunoSEQ multiplex PCR, and its TCRdb copy is limited to in-frame clones, with some not included. Clone size and V and J calls were adopted from that table, with D and trimming inferred from the DNA. The sample records roughly 250,000 clones, roughly 87% being singletons. V lost 5 bases, J lost 7 bases, and 9 bases lay in between. This CDR3 comprises 12 residues. Germline values: CDR1 SGHRS, CDR2 YFSETQ. The clonotype was recovered from a man in his 60s who had recovered from COVID-19. This chain uses TRBV5-1 with TRBJ2-2, with D possibly being TRBD1 (6 bases). The sequenced sample was peripheral blood. The CDR3 is CASSTGIGELFF. CDR3 bases: TGCGCCAGCAGTACAGGGATCGGGGAGCTGTTTTTT.